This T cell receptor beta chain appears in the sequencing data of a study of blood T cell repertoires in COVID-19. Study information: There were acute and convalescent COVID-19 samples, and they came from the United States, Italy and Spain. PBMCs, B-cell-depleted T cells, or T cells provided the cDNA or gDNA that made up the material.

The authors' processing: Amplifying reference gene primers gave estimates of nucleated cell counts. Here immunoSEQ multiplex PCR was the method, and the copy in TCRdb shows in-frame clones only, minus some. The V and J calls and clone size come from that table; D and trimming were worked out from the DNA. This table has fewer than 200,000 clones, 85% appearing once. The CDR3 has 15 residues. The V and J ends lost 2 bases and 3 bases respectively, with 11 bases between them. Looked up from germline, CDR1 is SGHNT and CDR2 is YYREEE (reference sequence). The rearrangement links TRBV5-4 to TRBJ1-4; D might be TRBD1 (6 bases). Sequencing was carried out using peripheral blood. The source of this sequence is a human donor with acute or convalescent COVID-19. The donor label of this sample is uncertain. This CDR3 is CASSFRGSANEKLFF. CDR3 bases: TGTGCCAGCAGCTTCAGGGGATCCGCTAATGAAAAACTGTTTTTT.